Listed here are 18 T cell receptor beta chains from one sample, sequenced in a study of PD-1 blockade in classical Hodgkin lymphoma. Only in-frame clones appear in the TCRdb table, and some are missing; sequencing was by immunoSEQ multiplex PCR. The sample yields over 6,000 clones, about 82% seen once. In every patient, relapse followed autologous stem cell transplantation, while exposure to brentuximab vedotin differed. The starting material was peripheral blood mononuclear cells (PBMCs), obtained before the second cycle of nivolumab. These receptors were obtained from a human donor with classical Hodgkin lymphoma.

This chain uses TRBV5-6 with TRBJ2-7, with D possibly TRBD2 on 7 matching bases. The CDR3 has 16 amino acids. With 0 bases removed from V and 2 bases from J, the gap between germline ends came to 15 bases. Germline lookup yields CDR1 SGHDT and CDR2 YYEEEE. The CDR3 loop reads CASSLDGGARPYEQYV. The CDR3 coding sequence is TGTGCCAGCAGCTTGGATGGGGGGGCGAGACCCTACGAGCAGTACGTC.

This sequence joins TRBV6-1 and TRBJ2-3; the match to TRBD1 covers 7 bases. Trimming at V came to 6 bases and at J to 2 bases, leaving 8 bases not matched to a gene. CDR3 length: 15 residues. CDR1 and CDR2 from the germline V gene are MNHNS and SASEGT. The CDR3, as DNA: TGTGCCAGCAGGAGATTCAGGGGGTTCACAGATACGCAGTATTTT. Its translation: CASRRFRGFTDTQYF.

The genes are TRBV18 and TRBJ1-2; D is undetermined. CDR3 length: 17 residues. V gave up 0 bases and J gave up 1 base, with 15 bases separating them. Germline V lookup: CDR1 KGHSH, CDR2 LQKENI. The CDR3 sequence is CASSPPEGGLLNYGYTF. The CDR3 coding sequence is TGTGCCAGCTCACCACCGGAGGGTGGCCTCCTTAACTATGGCTACACCTTC.

V usage is TRBV7-2 and J usage is TRBJ2-7, with 7 bases fitting TRBD2. J gave up 1 base and V 0 bases, and 3 bases lay outside the gene matches. Germline CDR1 is SGHTA and CDR2 is FQGNSA. The CDR3 totals 15 residues. CDR3 coding DNA: TGTGCCAGCAGCTTAGCGGGAGGGGAATCCTACGAGCAGTACGTC. As protein: CASSLAGGESYEQYV.

The chain has TRBV6-1 and TRBJ2-7, with 10 bases that match TRBD1. This CDR3 region has 13 residues. Germline V gene lookup returns CDR1 MNHNS and CDR2 SASEGT. After removal of 6 bases from V and 3 bases from J, the junction contained 2 bases not matched to a gene. CDR3 sequence reads: CASRRTGGYEQYV. The CDR3 DNA follows: TGTGCCAGCAGACGGACAGGGGGCTACGAGCAGTACGTC.

This sequence joins TRBV6-5 and TRBJ2-1, with 10 bases lining up with TRBD2. There are 15 residues in the CDR3. Germline lookup yields CDR1 MNHEY and CDR2 SVGAGI. The junction had 7 bases not matched to a gene; V was cut back by 5 bases and J by 6 bases. The CDR3 spells CASSPGLAASNEQFF. The CDR3, as DNA: TGTGCCAGCAGTCCTGGACTAGCGGCTAGCAATGAGCAGTTCTTC.

This sequence joins TRBV5-1 and TRBJ1-5; a possible D gene is TRBD1 (5 bases). There are 15 residues in the CDR3. The germline V gene has CDR1 SGHRS and CDR2 YFSETQ. V dropped 3 bases and J dropped 1 base, with 11 bases sitting between them. CDR3 sequence (DNA): TGCGCCAGCAGCTGGGGCGGGGACAGCAATCAGCCCCAGCATTTT. Translation gives CASSWGGDSNQPQHF.

The DNA of the CDR3 is TGTGCCAGCAGCTCTAGGACGGGACAAGGCTACACCTTC. This gives the protein CASSSRTGQGYTF. This chain connects TRBV11-2 to TRBJ1-2, with D possibly TRBD1 on 6 matching bases. Germline V CDR1 and CDR2: SGHAT, FQNNGV. With 4 bases removed from V and 8 bases from J, the gap between germline ends came to 14 bases. The CDR3 runs 13 residues.

This clone occurred a few times. The J gene is TRBJ1-5, the V gene TRBV7-9, with D hard to call. The CDR3 runs 14 residues. V was clipped by 2 bases and J by 5 bases, with 10 bases between them. CDR1 and CDR2 from the germline V gene are SEHNR and FQNEAQ (reference sequence). The CDR3 loop is CASSLNSWDQPQHF. The CDR3, as DNA: TGTGCCAGCAGCTTAAACAGTTGGGATCAGCCCCAGCATTTT.

Remarks on this clone: No conserved phenylalanine or tryptophan ends this CDR3, so it is likely a read error. The DNA is omitted, as the CDR3 cannot be located on it reliably, and the CDR3 follows TCRdb's listing. This chain links TRBV30 with TRBJ2-7; TRBD1, the table's D call, was not compared with the DNA. Germline V gene sequence: CDR1 GTSNPN, CDR2 SVGIG (reference sequence). The CDR3 has 8 residues if both end residues are counted. This CDR3 is CAWGTGKA.

This sequence joins TRBV9 and TRBJ2-3, with 10 bases lining up with TRBD1. The germline CDR1 and CDR2 sequences are SGDLS and YYNGEE. The ends lost 7 bases at V and 4 bases at J; junction bases unmatched: 0. This CDR3 spans 12 amino acids. CDR3: CASGTGADTQYF. The CDR3 nucleotides read TGTGCCAGCGGGACAGGGGCAGATACGCAGTATTTT. Using reference TRBV9 and TRBJ2-3 for the parts outside the CDR3, the full variable domain is DSGVTQTPKHLITATGQRVTLRCSPRSGDLSVYWYQQSLDQGLQFLIQYYNGEERAKGNILERFSAQQFPDLHSELNLSSLELGDSALYFCASGTGADTQYFGPGTRLTVL.

The chain couples TRBV9 to TRBJ1-1; 7 bases align to TRBD1. The CDR3 sequence is 15 residues long. With 0 bases clipped from V and 3 bases from J, the junction kept 5 bases outside the gene matches. Germline CDR1 and CDR2: SGDLS and YYNGEE. In nucleotides, the CDR3 is TGTGCCAGCAGCGTAGGGTTGGGGACAGACACTGAAGCTTTCTTT. Translating gives CASSVGLGTDTEAFF.

The chain uses TRBV6-4 and TRBJ1-6, with D maybe TRBD1 (6 bases). CDR1 and CDR2 from the germline V gene are MRHNA and SNTAGT. The V gene lost 3 bases and the J gene lost 10 bases, with 10 bases spanning the gap. This CDR3 contains 13 residues. The CDR3 DNA sequence: TGTGCCAGCAGTGAGGGACAAAAATCACCCCTCCACTTT. This translates into CASSEGQKSPLHF.

The gene calls are TRBV28 and TRBJ1-6; the D is unclear. The CDR3 runs 12 residues. Trimming took 2 bases from V and 11 from J, leaving 7 bases between them. CDR1 MDHEN and CDR2 SYDVKM come from the germline V gene. CDR3 amino acids: CASSLLGAPLHF. In DNA, the CDR3 is TGTGCCAGCAGTTTACTTGGGGCACCCCTCCACTTT.

The chain employs TRBV11-3 and TRBJ2-5; D may be TRBD1 or TRBD2 (5 bases each). This CDR3 contains 13 residues. V was shortened by 5 bases and J by 7 bases, with 14 bases between the two germline ends. The germline V gene has CDR1 SGHNT and CDR2 YENEEA. The CDR3 is CASSPRPGGTQYF. CDR3 bases: TGTGCCAGCAGCCCCCGACCTGGGGGGACCCAGTACTTC. Supplemented by reference TRBV11-3 and TRBJ2-5, the full variable domain reads EAGVVQSPRYKIIEKKQPVAFWCNPISGHNTLYWYLQNLGQGPELLIRYENEEAVDDSQLPKDRFSAERLKGVDSTLKIQPAELGDSAVYLCASSPRPGGTQYFGPGTRLLVL.

This chain joins TRBV5-1 and TRBJ2-7; 9 bases are shared with TRBD1. V was pared by 4 bases and J by 2 bases, with 7 bases of the junction left unmatched. The CDR3 has 15 amino acids. CDR1 and CDR2 (germline): SGHRS, YFSETQ. The CDR3 reads CASSPRGTGTYEQYV. The CDR3 DNA is TGCGCCAGCAGCCCCCGAGGGACAGGGACCTACGAGCAGTACGTC.

The chain is built from TRBV6-5 and TRBJ2-5; a possible D gene is TRBD2 (6 bases). The CDR3 sequence is 15 residues long. CDR1 is MNHEY, CDR2 SVGAGI, per germline. V was shortened by 6 bases and J by 9 bases, with 23 bases between the two germline ends. The CDR3 protein is CASSTRPAVSGAQYF. The CDR3, as DNA: TGTGCCAGCAGCACGAGGCCAGCCGTTTCGGGGGCCCAGTACTTC.

The rearrangement uses TRBV5-6 and TRBJ2-3; D not certain. The V end lost 3 bases, the J end lost 8 bases, and 10 bases lay between the germline ends. The CDR3 extends over 12 amino acids. Germline values: CDR1 SGHDT, CDR2 YYEEEE. CDR3: CASSSAPFTQYF. DNA for the CDR3: TGTGCCAGCAGCTCGGCCCCCTTTACGCAGTATTTT.